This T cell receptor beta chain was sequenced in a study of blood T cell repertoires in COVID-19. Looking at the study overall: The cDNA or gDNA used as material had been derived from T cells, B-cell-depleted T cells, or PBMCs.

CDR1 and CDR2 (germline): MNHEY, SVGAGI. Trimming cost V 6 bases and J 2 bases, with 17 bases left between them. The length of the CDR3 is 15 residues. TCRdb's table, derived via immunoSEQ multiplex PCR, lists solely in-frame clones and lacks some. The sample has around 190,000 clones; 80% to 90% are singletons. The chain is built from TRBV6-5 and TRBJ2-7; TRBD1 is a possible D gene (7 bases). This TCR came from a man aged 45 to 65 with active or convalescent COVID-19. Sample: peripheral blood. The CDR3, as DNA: TGTGCCAGCAGAGGACTACAGGGGCCCCCCTACGAGCAGTACTTC. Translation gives CASRGLQGPPYEQYF.